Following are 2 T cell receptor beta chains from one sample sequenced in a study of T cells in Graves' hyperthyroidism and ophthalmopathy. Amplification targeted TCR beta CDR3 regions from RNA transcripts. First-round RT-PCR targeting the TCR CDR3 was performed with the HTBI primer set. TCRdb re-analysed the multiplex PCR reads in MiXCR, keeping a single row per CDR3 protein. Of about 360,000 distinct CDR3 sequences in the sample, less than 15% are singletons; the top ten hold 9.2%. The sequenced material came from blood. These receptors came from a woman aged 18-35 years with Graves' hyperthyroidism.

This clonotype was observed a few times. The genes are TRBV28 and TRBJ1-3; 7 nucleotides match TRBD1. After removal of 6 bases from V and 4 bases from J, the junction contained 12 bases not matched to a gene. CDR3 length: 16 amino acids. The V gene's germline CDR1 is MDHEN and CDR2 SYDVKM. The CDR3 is CASSRRQGPRGNTIYF. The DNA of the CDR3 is TGTGCCAGCAGCCGAAGACAGGGACCTAGAGGAAACACCATATATTTT.

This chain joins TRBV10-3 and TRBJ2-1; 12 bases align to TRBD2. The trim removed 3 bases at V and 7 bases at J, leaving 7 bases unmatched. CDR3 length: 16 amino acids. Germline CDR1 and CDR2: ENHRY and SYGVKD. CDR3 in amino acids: CAISDMTSGSSNEQFF. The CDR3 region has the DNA TGTGCCATCAGTGACATGACTAGCGGGAGTTCGAATGAGCAGTTCTTC.